These T cell receptor beta chains were read from a single sample in a study of cytomegalovirus exposure and HLA in healthy donors. The repertoire was sequenced with immunoSEQ multiplex PCR; TCRdb's copy has only in-frame clones and lacks some. The data hold about 130,000 clones, with roughly 78% observed a single time. The sequencing sample was made of PBMCs. Receptors were obtained from a man aged 25 to 40 in good health. CDR3s include the opening cysteine and the closing phenylalanine or tryptophan. The D gene is left open where the match is weak. Where a row states a size, it is once, few, many or the class of an expanded clone; other rows omit it.

TRBV27	TRBJ2-1	.	.	TGTGCCAGCAGTTTAACCCCGATAGCCTCTGAGCAGTTCTTC	CASSLTPIASEQFF
TRBV7-9	TRBJ2-1	.	TRBD2	TGTTCCAGCAGCCTCCCTAGCGGGAGGGCCCAGGAGCAGTTCTTC	CSSSLPSGRAQEQFF
TRBV27	TRBJ2-1	few	.	TGTGCCAGCAGTCTAACCTCAAATGAGCAGTTCTTC	CASSLTSNEQFF
TRBV27	TRBJ2-3	.	TRBD2	TGTGCCAGCAGCCCATTCATAGCGGGAGGGCGGACAGATACGCAGTATTTT	CASSPFIAGGRTDTQYF
TRBV11-3	TRBJ2-5	.	.	TGTGCCAGCAGCCCTGAAGAAGTCGAGGCCCAGTACTTC	CASSPEEVEAQYF
TRBV6-5	TRBJ2-7	.	.	TGTGCCAGCCACGAGGGGGGGGAGCTGCGATACGAGCAGTACTTC	CASHEGGELRYEQYF
TRBV7-9	TRBJ1-4	.	TRBD1	TGTGCCAGCAGCTTAGATTGGGACAGTAATGAAAAACTGTTTTTT	CASSLDWDSNEKLFF
TRBV5-8	TRBJ1-5	.	TRBD1	TGTGCCAGCAGCTTGGGGCAGGGGGGCAATCAGCCCCAGCATTTT	CASSLGQGGNQPQHF
TRBV10-2	TRBJ2-7	.	.	TGCGCCAGCAGTGTTAACTACGAGCAGTACTTC	CASSVNYEQYF
TRBV12-5	TRBJ2-3	.	TRBD2	TGTGCTAGTGGTTTGGGGACTAGCGGGAATGCAGATACGCAGTATTTT	CASGLGTSGNADTQYF
TRBV7-2	TRBJ2-5	.	.	TGTGCCAGCAGCTTTCTTCTTCCCCTTCAAGAGACCCAGTACTTC	CASSFLLPLQETQYF
TRBV9	TRBJ2-1	.	TRBD1	TGTGCCAGCAGCACGGGACAGGGATCCAATGAGCAGTTCTTC	CASSTGQGSNEQFF
TRBV2	TRBJ1-1	once	.	TGTGCCAGCATCACACAGGGTTATGCCACTGAAGCTTTCTTT	CASITQGYATEAFF
TRBV7-9	TRBJ2-5	.	TRBD2	TGTGCCAGCAGCCCGGCCAGTTTCCTAGCGGGGGAGACCCAGTACTTC	CASSPASFLAGETQYF
TRBV28	TRBJ1-5	.	TRBD1	TGTGCCAGCAGATTCCCACAGGGGTATAGCAATCAGCCCCAGCATTTT	CASRFPQGYSNQPQHF
TRBV7-8	TRBJ2-7	.	TRBD2	TGTGCCAGCAGCTTAGAGTTTGTAGCGGGAGGGCCCGTTTCCTACGAGCAGTACTTC	CASSLEFVAGGPVSYEQYF
TRBV28	TRBJ2-7	.	TRBD2	TGTGCCAGCAGGACTAGCGGGGCCAGCTCCTACGAGCAGTACTTC	CASRTSGASSYEQYF
TRBV27	TRBJ2-7	.	TRBD1	TGTGCCAGCAGCCGGGACAGGGTTCCTTTGGTCTACTACGAGCAGTACTTC	CASSRDRVPLVYYEQYF
TRBV4-3	TRBJ2-7	.	.	TGCGCCAGCAGCCAAGAAGGGGGGGGGCAGTACGAGCAGTACTTC	CASSQEGGGQYEQYF
TRBV19	TRBJ2-1	few	TRBD2	TGTGCCAGTAGTACCTTAGCGGGAGTGGAGCAGTTCTTC	CASSTLAGVEQFF
TRBV7-3	TRBJ2-1	once	.	TGTGCCAGCAGGGCGGGATGGGGAAATGAGCAGTTCTTC	CASRAGWGNEQFF
TRBV5-4	TRBJ2-7	.	.	TGTGCCAGCAGCCTGCAGGGACTCCAGTACCCCTACGAGCAGTACTTC	CASSLQGLQYPYEQYF
TRBV13	TRBJ2-6	.	.	TGTGCCAGCAGACACAGGGCCTCTGGGGCCAACGTCCTGACTTTC	CASRHRASGANVLTF
TRBV23-1	TRBJ2-3	.	TRBD2	TGCGCCAGCAGTCAACCCCCCCCGGTGTCGGATAGCGGGAGGAAAAGCACAGATACGCAGTATTTT	CASSQPPPVSDSGRKSTDTQYF
TRBV6-5	TRBJ2-1	.	TRBD2	TGTGCCACCGGGAGGCGGGAGGGATACAATGAGCAGTTCTTC	CATGRREGYNEQFF
TRBV18	TRBJ2-3	.	TRBD2	TGTGCCAGCTCACCACCGGAGCGGGAGTCCCTTACGCAGTATTTT	CASSPPERESLTQYF
TRBV28	TRBJ1-2	.	TRBD1	TGTGCCAGCTCACAGGGGGGCTATGGCTACACCTTC	CASSQGGYGYTF
TRBV6-5	TRBJ1-4	.	TRBD1	TGTGCCAGCAGTTTTGACAGGGGGCAAGCTAATGAAAAACTGTTTTTT	CASSFDRGQANEKLFF
TRBV2	TRBJ2-7	once	.	TGTGCCAGCAGTAAGGACACTGCCGAGCAGTACTTC	CASSKDTAEQYF
TRBV18	TRBJ1-2	.	.	TGTGCCAGCTCACCTCAACGGGAAGGGGGCTATGGCTACACCTTC	CASSPQREGGYGYTF
TRBV2	TRBJ2-3	.	TRBD1	TGTGCCAGCAGTGTACGCGGACAGGAGGAGTGTGGTTTT	CASSVRGQEECGF
TRBV28	TRBJ1-1	once	TRBD1	TGTGCCAGCAGCCCCCGGACAGGGGGGCGACATGTGGGACATGGTGAAGCTTTCTTT	CASSPRTGGRHVGHGEAFF
TRBV14	TRBJ2-7	.	TRBD2	TGTGCCAGCAGCCGGAGCGGGAGGGATTCCTACGAGCAGTACTTC	CASSRSGRDSYEQYF
TRBV28	TRBJ2-7	.	.	TGTGCCAGCACAGAACAGATTCCTCACTCGCAGTACTTC	CASTEQIPHSQYF
TRBV2	TRBJ1-2	.	.	TGTGCCAGCCGGTCGGCAGGGGATGGCTACACCTTC	CASRSAGDGYTF
TRBV7-2	TRBJ2-7	.	.	TGTGCCAGCAGCCCCCAGGGAGGGGGGAGATCCTACGAGCAGTACTTC	CASSPQGGGRSYEQYF
TRBV5-5	TRBJ2-2	.	.	TGTGCCAGCAGCTTGTTATCAGGGTGGTCCGGGGAGCTGTTTTTT	CASSLLSGWSGELFF
TRBV5-6	TRBJ2-7	.	TRBD1	TGTGCCAGCAGCCTGCCGGGACAGGGTTCTGACGGAAAAAACGAGCAGTACTTC	CASSLPGQGSDGKNEQYF
TRBV29-1	TRBJ1-1	.	.	TGCAGCGGGACAGACACTGAAGCTTTCTTT	CSGTDTEAFF
TRBV5-1	TRBJ2-7	.	.	TGCGCCAGCAGCTCTGCGGGGGCCCGGGCAGGCGAGCAGTACTTC	CASSSAGARAGEQYF
TRBV5-1	TRBJ2-7	.	TRBD1	TGCGCCAGCAGCATGACAGGGTCCTACGAGCAGTACTTC	CASSMTGSYEQYF
TRBV5-6	TRBJ2-5	few	TRBD2	TGTGCCAGCGGGGGGGCACTAGCGGGAGCGATCCAAGAGACCCAGTACTTC	CASGGALAGAIQETQYF
TRBV7-9	TRBJ1-4	.	.	TGTTCCAGCAGCTTATTGTGGGCAGCAGTTAATGAAAAACTGTTTTTT	CSSSLLWAAVNEKLFF
TRBV19	TRBJ1-5	.	.	TGTGCCAGTACCCCCTTCGGCGGGGGTCCCCCGCCCCAGCATTTT	CASTPFGGGPPPQHF
TRBV19	TRBJ2-1	many	TRBD2	TGTGCCAGTAGTTTTACTAGCGGAGACTACAATGAGCAGTTCTTC	CASSFTSGDYNEQFF